One and the same sample provided the 17 T cell receptor beta chains below, sequenced in a study of blood T cells in healthy people across ages. A sample-barcoded 5' primer and a J-beta primer mix were used in a second PCR of about 7 to 12 cycles. TCRdb passed the 5' RACE reads through MiXCR, listing each CDR3 protein once. The sample holds approximately 830,000 distinct CDR3 sequences, about 59% seen once. The sequencing input was blood. These receptors were collected from a man in his thirties or forties in good health.

The chain couples TRBV9 to TRBJ1-6; 8 nucleotides align to TRBD1. Trimming removed 0 bases from V and 9 bases from J; junction bases left unmatched: 8. This CDR3 contains 16 residues. Germline CDR1 and CDR2: SGDLS and YYNGEE. The CDR3 spells CASSVDPRQGSSPLHF. CDR3 bases: TGTGCCAGCAGCGTAGACCCGAGACAGGGGAGTTCACCCCTCCACTTT.

This chain links TRBV14 with TRBJ2-7; D is unclear. The DNA matches TRBJ2-4 better at its end, which makes the J call doubtful. The CDR3 runs to 13 residues. From germline, CDR1 is SGHDN and CDR2 FVKESK. The CDR3 DNA is TGTGCCAGCAGCCAAGGCCCCCGGAACATTCAGTACTTC. It specifies CASSQGPRNIQYF.

This clonotype was recorded once. V is TRBV3-1 and J is TRBJ2-4; no clear D. The J call may not be correct, given that the DNA end is closer to TRBJ2-7. Germline loops: CDR1 LGHDT, CDR2 YNNKEL (reference sequence). The CDR3 contains 15 residues. The CDR3 nucleotides read TGTGCCAGCAGCCAGGCTCGCCTTAATACCTACGAGCAGTACTTC. It encodes CASSQARLNTYEQYF.

The chain joins TRBV4-1 to TRBJ1-2; 7 nucleotides align to TRBD1. CDR3 length equals 15 residues. J gave up 4 bases and V 0 bases, and 5 bases lay outside the gene matches. Germline V gene data show CDR1 as MGHRA and CDR2 as YSYEKL. The CDR3 DNA reads TGCGCCAGCAGCCAAGAAACAGGGGATAGCTATGGCTACACCTTC. It codes for CASSQETGDSYGYTF.

This chain connects TRBV11-1 to TRBJ2-7; D perhaps matches TRBD1 (5 bases). Germline CDR1 is SGHAT and CDR2 is FQDESV (reference sequence). The CDR3 sequence is 14 residues long. Trimming left V 2 bases short and J 3 bases short, with 11 bases between. The CDR3 DNA sequence: TGTGCCAGCAGCTTACCAGGGTTAGGCTACGAGCAGTACTTC. Translated: CASSLPGLGYEQYF. The full variable domain, in which reference TRBV11-1 and TRBJ2-7 provide the parts outside the CDR3, is EAEVAQSPRYKITEKSQAVAFWCDPISGHATLYWYRQILGQGPELLVQFQDESVVDDSQLPKDRFSAERLKGVDSTLKIQPAELGDSAMYLCASSLPGLGYEQYFGPGTRLTVT.

For this clonotype: The junction shows a germline mismatch at one end, possibly a read error. CDR3 loop: CASSPAGANYDYTF. CDR3 in DNA: TGTGCCAGCAGCCCTGCCGGTGCCAACTATGACTACACCTTC. The V call is TRBV5-4, the J call TRBJ1-2, with D uncertain. The germline CDR1 and CDR2 sequences are SGHNT and YYREEE (reference sequence). The CDR3 runs to 14 residues.

This chain uses TRBV2 with TRBJ2-1, with no clear D. Looked up from germline, CDR1 is SNHLY and CDR2 is FYNNEI. The germline V and J ends were trimmed by 7 bases and 4 bases, with 14 bases remaining between them. This CDR3 is 14 amino acids long. Here the CDR3 DNA reads TGTGCCAGCATGGTCGCAGCAGCATACAATGAGCAGTTCTTC. This codes for CASMVAAAYNEQFF.

The chain links TRBV4-3 to TRBJ2-7; D is undetermined. Between the trimmed V and J ends, which lost 0 bases and 2 bases, there was a span of 11 bases. The CDR3 spans 15 residues. Germline-derived CDR1 and CDR2 are LGHNA and YSLEER. CDR3 coding DNA: TGCGCCAGCAGCCAAGATTACGCAGGTCCCTACGAGCAGTACTTC. Amino acid sequence: CASSQDYAGPYEQYF.

This clonotype has a count of ten or more. The V and J genes are TRBV6-4 and TRBJ2-1; the D is unclear. Germline V CDR1 and CDR2: MRHNA, SNTAGT. The V gene lost 3 bases and the J gene lost 4 bases, with 7 bases spanning the gap. There are 13 residues in the CDR3. CDR3 nucleotides: TGTGCCAGCAGTGATACCGATTACAATGAGCAGTTCTTC. The encoded protein is CASSDTDYNEQFF.

This rearrangement joins TRBV4-2 to TRBJ2-7; D might be TRBD2 (6 bases). The CDR3 contains 15 residues. Trimming took off 5 bases at V and 0 bases at J, with 14 bases between the two ends. The V gene's germline CDR1 is LGHNA and CDR2 YNFKEQ. CDR3 sequence (DNA): TGTGCCAGCAGCAGGGAGGACCGTATCTCCTACGAGCAGTACTTC. Translating it yields CASSREDRISYEQYF.

A few counts support this clonotype. J is TRBJ2-5 and V is TRBV5-1; D remains ambiguous. Germline assignment: CDR1 SGHRS and CDR2 YFSETQ. The V end was cut by 2 bases, the J end by 4 bases, with 9 bases between. The CDR3 extends over 13 amino acids. The chain's CDR3 is CASSLSHLETQYF. CDR3 DNA sequence: TGCGCCAGCAGCTTAAGCCATTTAGAGACCCAGTACTTC.

This chain connects TRBV18 to TRBJ1-2; 11 bases map to TRBD1. In germline, CDR1 is KGHSH, CDR2 LQKENI. The V gene end was trimmed by 6 bases and the J gene end by 8 bases; junction bases not matched to a gene: 14. The CDR3 loop spans 16 amino acids. The CDR3 nucleotides read TGTGCCAGCTCGGACATCTCCGGACAGGGGGCTATAGGCTACACCTTC. Translation gives CASSDISGQGAIGYTF.

The chain recombines TRBV20-1 with TRBJ2-2; TRBD2 aligns across 11 bases. This CDR3 has 15 amino acids. Germline CDR1 DFQATT, CDR2 SNEGSKA (reference sequence). CDR3 nucleotides: TGCAGCTTCCTTAGCGGGGGGGCTAACACCGGGGAGCTGTTTTTT. Amino acids: CSFLSGGANTGELFF.

J is TRBJ2-7 and V is TRBV4-2; D is perhaps TRBD1 (6 bases). Per germline, CDR1 LGHNA and CDR2 YNFKEQ. The CDR3 sequence is 15 residues long. Trimming took 1 base from V and 0 from J, leaving 10 bases between them. CDR3 in amino acids: CASSQAQQGSYEQYF. The CDR3 bases are TGTGCCAGCAGCCAAGCTCAACAGGGCTCCTACGAGCAGTACTTC.

The V call is TRBV3-1, the J call TRBJ1-2; D not certain. Deletions cut 3 bases from V and 8 bases from J, with 16 bases between. This CDR3 is 14 amino acids long. Germline-derived CDR1 and CDR2 are LGHDT and YNNKEL (reference sequence). The DNA of the CDR3 is TGTGCCAGCAGCCAGACGCGGTATGCGCGGGGCTACACCTTC. It yields the protein CASSQTRYARGYTF.

The chain joins TRBV7-9 to TRBJ2-5; 7 bases fit TRBD1. J lost 4 bases, V lost 5 bases, and 10 bases had no gene match. Per the germline V gene, CDR1 is SEHNR and CDR2 is FQNEAQ (reference sequence). The CDR3 runs 15 residues. DNA for the CDR3: TGTGCCAGCAGCCGACCGACAGGGTCAGGAGAGACCCAGTACTTC. This translates into CASSRPTGSGETQYF.

The J gene is TRBJ2-7, the V gene TRBV27, with D possibly matching TRBD2 (6 bases). Judging by the DNA end, TRBJ2-5 fits better; the J call may be wrong. This CDR3 contains 13 residues. Germline V CDR1 and CDR2: MNHEY, SMNVEV (reference sequence). The CDR3 DNA sequence: TGTGCCAGCAGTGTTGGGCGGGGAGAGACCCAGTACTTC. The encoded protein is CASSVGRGETQYF.